These 23 T cell receptor beta chains were sequenced from one sample in a study of OX40 agonist ivuxolimab in advanced cancers. Produced via immunoSEQ multiplex PCR; TCRdb's table is partial and in-frame only. The table lists 70,000 to 75,000 clones, roughly 78% of them singletons. Sample: CD4+ or CD8+ T cells sorted from blood, taken in a trial of the OX40 agonist ivuxolimab. These receptor sequences come from an adult with an advanced solid tumor such as melanoma, head and neck, liver or kidney cancer.

This rearrangement joins TRBV6-1 to TRBJ2-3; D not certain. This CDR3 is built from 13 residues. Germline CDR1 reads MNHNS; CDR2 reads SASEGT. With 7 bases removed from V and 1 base from J, the gap between germline ends came to 9 bases. CDR3 region: CASTHHGTDTQYF. The DNA of the CDR3 is TGTGCCAGCACCCACCATGGCACAGATACGCAGTATTTT.

The chain uses TRBV7-2 and TRBJ1-1, with unresolved D. Trimming left V 2 bases short and J 1 base short, with 11 bases between. The CDR3 has 15 residues. Per the germline V gene, CDR1 is SGHTA and CDR2 is FQGNSA. This chain's CDR3 is CASSLYVRSNTEAFF. In DNA, the CDR3 is TGTGCCAGCAGCTTATATGTCAGGTCGAACACTGAAGCTTTCTTT.

The rearrangement joins TRBV2 to TRBJ2-2; D gene unclear. V shed 6 bases and J shed 3 bases, with 8 bases lying between them. This CDR3 has 13 amino acids. Per the germline V gene, CDR1 is SNHLY and CDR2 is FYNNEI. The CDR3 region has the DNA TGTGCCAGCAGGACGGATTACACCGGGGAGCTGTTTTTT. It translates to CASRTDYTGELFF. Filled out from reference TRBV2 and TRBJ2-2, the complete variable domain reads EPEVTQTPSHQVTQMGQEVILRCVPISNHLYFYWYRQILGQKVEFLVSFYNNEISEKSEIFDDQFSVERPDGSNFTLKIRSTKLEDSAMYFCASRTDYTGELFFGEGSRLTVL.

This clone appeared a few times. This sequence joins TRBV18 and TRBJ1-5; TRBD1 aligns across 7 bases. CDR3 size: 15 residues. Trimming removed 4 bases from V and 5 bases from J; junction bases left unmatched: 8. CDR1 and CDR2 (germline): KGHSH, LQKENI. For the CDR3, the DNA is TGTGCCAGCTCACTTGAGACAGGGTCAGATCAGCCCCAGCATTTT. This encodes CASSLETGSDQPQHF.

Only one count was recorded for this clone. The chain couples TRBV5-1 to TRBJ2-1; 7 bases are shared with TRBD1. Germline assignment: CDR1 SGHRS and CDR2 YFSETQ. V dropped 0 bases and J dropped 15; count of bases not matched to a gene: 3. The CDR3 extends over 11 amino acids. CDR3: CASSLGDSRFF. DNA for the CDR3: TGCGCCAGCAGCTTGGGGGACAGTCGGTTCTTC.

This sequence joins TRBV6-6 and TRBJ2-1, with D tentatively TRBD1 (7 bases). Trimming shortened V by 2 bases and J by 3 bases, and 14 bases separated the two germline ends. The germline gives CDR1 MNHNY, CDR2 SVGAGI (reference sequence). The CDR3 sequence is 16 residues long. The CDR3 region has the DNA TGTGCCAGCAGTTACGCCGGGACAGCGGGCTACAATGAGCAGTTCTTC. It specifies CASSYAGTAGYNEQFF.

This chain connects TRBV15 to TRBJ1-5; D uncertain. The V gene lost 1 base and the J gene lost 5 bases, with 9 bases spanning the gap. The germline V gene encodes CDR1 LNHNV and CDR2 YYDKDF (reference sequence). The CDR3 has 14 amino acids. This CDR3 is CATSRGSIDQPQHF. Here the CDR3 DNA reads TGTGCCACCAGCAGAGGTTCGATAGATCAGCCCCAGCATTTT.

The CDR3 nucleotides read TGTGCCAGCAGTTTATTAAATATGAGGGCAGGAAGTACTGAAGCTTTCTTT. The encoded protein is CASSLLNMRAGSTEAFF. The rearrangement uses TRBV28 and TRBJ1-1; D call uncertain. CDR3 size: 17 residues. V was shortened by 1 base and J by 5 bases, with 20 bases between the two germline ends. Germline CDR1 reads MDHEN; CDR2 reads SYDVKM.

This rearrangement joins TRBV5-4 to TRBJ2-7; 11 positions agree with TRBD1. Per the germline V gene, CDR1 is SGHNT and CDR2 is YYREEE (reference sequence). This CDR3 contains 17 residues. After removal of 2 bases from V and 4 bases from J, the junction contained 11 bases not matched to a gene. The CDR3 nucleotides read TGTGCCAGCAGCTTTGGTGGGGGGACAGGGGGACCTTACGAGCAGTACTTC. Translation: CASSFGGGTGGPYEQYF.

The chain joins TRBV27 to TRBJ1-5; maybe TRBD1 (5 bases). This CDR3 has 16 amino acids. The ends were cut back, 5 bases at V and 15 bases at J, with 29 bases in the middle. Looked up from germline, CDR1 is MNHEY and CDR2 is SMNVEV (reference sequence). The DNA of the CDR3 is TGTGCCAGCAGTCCCCAGGACACCAAGTTGCTAATCCCTCGGCATTTT. Residues: CASSPQDTKLLIPRHF.

Only one count was recorded for this clone. The J gene is TRBJ2-5, the V gene TRBV7-2, with 9 bases fitting TRBD2. Germline CDR1 is SGHTA and CDR2 is FQGNSA. The CDR3 extends over 17 amino acids. V trimming: 4 bases; J trimming: 4 bases; junction bases outside the gene matches: 13. The CDR3, as DNA: TGTGCCAGCAGCTGGAGAAGTAGCGGGGGCCTTGCAGAGACCCAGTACTTC. It specifies CASSWRSSGGLAETQYF.

The J gene is TRBJ2-7, the V gene TRBV7-9, with D tentatively TRBD2 (5 bases). V gave up 3 bases and J gave up 3 bases, with 12 bases separating them. The CDR3 is 14 amino acids. Germline values: CDR1 SEHNR, CDR2 FQNEAQ (reference sequence). CDR3 sequence: CASSFGGRGYEQYF. CDR3 bases: TGTGCCAGCAGCTTTGGTGGACGGGGCTACGAGCAGTACTTC.

The chain has TRBV19 and TRBJ2-1, with 8 bases lining up with TRBD1. CDR3 length equals 15 residues. Germline CDR1 reads LNHDA; CDR2 reads SQIVND (reference sequence). V gave up 5 bases and J gave up 2 bases; unmatched junction bases: 5. This CDR3 is CASSAGQGPYNEQFF. As DNA, the CDR3 is TGTGCCAGTAGTGCCGGACAGGGACCCTACAATGAGCAGTTCTTC.

The V and J genes are TRBV6-6 and TRBJ2-6; D remains ambiguous. V lost 6 bases and J lost 0, with 0 bases in between. Germline CDR1 is MNHNY and CDR2 is SVGAGI (reference sequence). This CDR3 region has 12 residues. DNA of the CDR3: TGTGCCAGCAGCTCTGGGGCCAACGTCCTGACTTTC. Encoded protein: CASSSGANVLTF.

J is TRBJ1-1 and V is TRBV9; D remains unclear. Per germline, CDR1 SGDLS and CDR2 YYNGEE. The CDR3 extends over 15 amino acids. The V and J ends lost 4 bases and 1 base respectively, with 14 bases between them. The CDR3 spells CASSPGGGQNTEAFF. CDR3 DNA: TGTGCCAGCAGCCCTGGTGGCGGCCAGAACACTGAAGCTTTCTTT.

The genes are TRBV28 and TRBJ1-4; possibly TRBD1 for D (5 bases). The CDR3 covers 13 residues. Trimming took 4 bases from V and 8 from J, leaving 11 bases between them. CDR1 and CDR2 from the germline V gene are MDHEN and SYDVKM. Written as DNA, the CDR3 is TGTGCCAGCAGTTGGGGGGGTCCAGAAAAACTGTTTTTT. Its protein is CASSWGGPEKLFF.

The genes are TRBV9 and TRBJ2-3, with D possibly being TRBD1 (7 bases). The CDR3 has 15 residues. Trimming left V 4 bases short and J 5 bases short, with 17 bases between. CDR1 and CDR2 (germline): SGDLS, YYNGEE. CDR3 amino acids: CASSRGDRMVDTQYF. Written as DNA, the CDR3 is TGTGCCAGCAGCCGCGGGGACAGAATGGTAGATACGCAGTATTTT. Full variable domain (outside the CDR3, taken from reference TRBV9 and TRBJ2-3): DSGVTQTPKHLITATGQRVTLRCSPRSGDLSVYWYQQSLDQGLQFLIQYYNGEERAKGNILERFSAQQFPDLHSELNLSSLELGDSALYFCASSRGDRMVDTQYFGPGTRLTVL.

The chain links TRBV7-9 to TRBJ1-2; TRBD1 agrees at 7 bases. This CDR3 contains 13 residues. Germline CDR1 is SEHNR and CDR2 is FQNEAQ (reference sequence). V lost 3 bases, J lost 8 bases, and 6 bases stayed unmatched. The CDR3 loop reads CASSLNDREGYTF. As DNA, the CDR3 is TGTGCCAGCAGCTTGAACGACAGGGAGGGCTACACCTTC.

The chain recombines TRBV7-6 with TRBJ2-1, with a possible D match to TRBD1 (5 bases). The CDR3 covers 17 residues. CDR1 and CDR2 from the germline V gene are SGHVS and FNYEAQ. The germline V and J ends were trimmed by 2 bases and 4 bases, with 18 bases remaining between them. The CDR3 DNA follows: TGTGCCAGCAGCTTATTATCAGGAGTAGGGGTTTACAATGAGCAGTTCTTC. This gives the protein CASSLLSGVGVYNEQFF.

The V gene is TRBV7-3, the J gene TRBJ2-1; 10 bases match TRBD1. The germline V gene has CDR1 SGHTA and CDR2 FQGTGA. The V and J ends lost 5 bases and 5 bases, in that order; junction bases with no gene match: 3. The CDR3 consists of 14 residues. The CDR3 sequence is CASSRDRGNNEQFF. The DNA for the CDR3 is TGTGCCAGCAGCAGGGACAGGGGAAACAATGAGCAGTTCTTC.

The chain combines TRBV5-1 with TRBJ1-3, with TRBD1 identical over 8 bases. Germline V CDR1 and CDR2: SGHRS, YFSETQ. With 4 bases clipped from V and 4 bases from J, the junction kept 10 bases outside the gene matches. This CDR3 region has 16 residues. CDR3 coding DNA: TGCGCCAGCAGCCGAGGACAGGGACAGACAGGAAACACCATATATTTT. It codes for CASSRGQGQTGNTIYF.

V usage is TRBV28 and J usage is TRBJ2-7; no clear D. Germline assignment: CDR1 MDHEN and CDR2 SYDVKM. Trimming shortened V by 7 bases and J by 10 bases, and 17 bases separated the two germline ends. This CDR3 comprises 12 residues. CDR3 in DNA: TGTGCCAGCACCACGGCCCGGGCGGCCCAGTACTTC. It is translated as CASTTARAAQYF. The whole variable domain, filled in from reference TRBV28 and TRBJ2-7, reads DVKVTQSSRYLVKRTGEKVFLECVQDMDHENMFWYRQDPGLGLRLIYFSYDVKMKEKGDIPEGYSVSREKKERFSLILESASTNQTSMYLCASTTARAAQYFGPGTRLTVT.

The rearrangement joins TRBV22-1 to TRBJ1-1; the table's D call, TRBD1, has no DNA check behind it. TRBV22-1 constitutes a pseudogene. The CDR3 totals 17 residues. The CDR3 here is CPGSARAADTPNTEAFF. The CDR3 DNA reads as TGTCCTGGGAGCGCACGTGCCGCCGACACCCCGAACACTGAAGCTTTCTTT.